The 21 T cell receptor beta chains in this list originate from one sample, sequenced in a study of siplizumab effects on memory and regulatory T cells. The repertoire was sequenced with immunoSEQ multiplex PCR; TCRdb's copy has only in-frame clones and lacks some. This sample has about 120,000 clones, with around 94% found just once. The sequenced sample consisted of non-Treg CD4+ T cells sorted from blood. These receptors were obtained from a human donor in good health.

The chain recombines TRBV7-9 with TRBJ1-2; D possibly corresponds to TRBD1 (6 bases). Trimming cost V 7 bases and J 8 bases, with 23 bases left between them. The CDR3 is 15 amino acids. Germline V lookup: CDR1 SEHNR, CDR2 FQNEAQ (reference sequence). CDR3 residues: CASTSGQILLRGYTF. CDR3 nucleotide sequence: TGTGCCAGCACCTCAGGACAGATCTTATTGAGAGGCTACACCTTC.

The V and J genes are TRBV15 and TRBJ2-2, with a possible D match to TRBD2 (6 bases). Deletions cut 2 bases from V and 8 bases from J, with 12 bases between. Germline CDR1 reads LNHNV; CDR2 reads YYDKDF (reference sequence). The CDR3 runs 14 residues. In DNA, the CDR3 is TGTGCCACCAGCAGAATAAGGGCGGGAGGGGAGCTGTTTTTT. This gives the protein CATSRIRAGGELFF.

J is TRBJ2-3 and V is TRBV9; 11 nucleotides align to TRBD2. There are 15 residues in the CDR3. Germline V gene data show CDR1 as SGDLS and CDR2 as YYNGEE. The junction had 4 bases not matched to a gene; V was cut back by 5 bases and J by 2 bases. CDR3 nucleotides: TGTGCCAGCAGTGCGACTAGCGGGACCACAGATACGCAGTATTTT. Amino acid sequence: CASSATSGTTDTQYF.

The CDR3 loop is CASSVGVDYGYTF. CDR3 nucleotides: TGTGCCAGCAGCGTAGGGGTGGACTATGGCTACACCTTC. The rearrangement joins TRBV9 to TRBJ1-2; no definite D call. Trimming cost V 0 bases and J 3 bases, with 6 bases left between them. Germline CDR1 SGDLS, CDR2 YYNGEE. The CDR3 runs to 13 residues.

V usage is TRBV5-1 and J usage is TRBJ2-3; D remains unclear. The V gene's germline CDR1 is SGHRS and CDR2 YFSETQ. The CDR3 runs 15 residues. V lost 3 bases and J lost 3, with 14 bases in between. CDR3 region: CASSSFEASTDTQYF. The CDR3 nucleotides read TGCGCCAGCAGCTCCTTTGAGGCTTCGACAGATACGCAGTATTTT.

For the CDR3, the DNA is TGCGCCAGCAGCCCAGGGGACAGGGAGGGAGTTGGCTACACCTTC. This encodes CASSPGDREGVGYTF. The rearrangement links TRBV5-1 to TRBJ1-2; 9 nucleotides match TRBD1. In germline, CDR1 is SGHRS, CDR2 YFSETQ. After removal of 4 bases from V and 7 bases from J, the junction contained 11 bases not matched to a gene. CDR3 length: 15 amino acids.

The genes are TRBV6-5 and TRBJ1-2; weak D call: TRBD1 (6 bases). V was cut by 0 bases and J by 2 bases, with 10 bases left in between. The CDR3 has 15 amino acids. The germline V gene encodes CDR1 MNHEY and CDR2 SVGAGI. CDR3 loop: CASSYSMGGNYGYTF. CDR3 DNA sequence: TGTGCCAGCAGTTACTCGATGGGGGGCAACTATGGCTACACCTTC.

V gene TRBV5-1 combines with J gene TRBJ2-6, with no clear D. Germline V gene sequence: CDR1 SGHRS, CDR2 YFSETQ. The V end was cut by 4 bases, the J end by 0 bases, with 11 bases between. The CDR3 is made up of 16 amino acids. DNA of the CDR3: TGCGCCAGCAGCACTGGGGTTCTCTCTGGGGCCAACGTCCTGACTTTC. It translates to CASSTGVLSGANVLTF.

This clone was found a few times. This sequence joins TRBV10-3 and TRBJ1-1, with no clear D. V shed 2 bases and J shed 0 bases, with 4 bases lying between them. CDR1 and CDR2 (germline): ENHRY, SYGVKD. The CDR3 extends over 13 amino acids. Here the CDR3 reads CAISERVNTEAFF. DNA for the CDR3: TGTGCCATCAGTGAGCGGGTGAACACTGAAGCTTTCTTT.

The chain is built from TRBV2 and TRBJ2-2, with unresolved D. Germline values: CDR1 SNHLY, CDR2 FYNNEI. There are 12 residues in the CDR3. V dropped 5 bases and J dropped 1 base, with 2 bases sitting between them. CDR3 nucleotides: TGTGCCAGCAGTTGGAACACCGGGGAGCTGTTTTTT. Translation: CASSWNTGELFF.

The V and J genes are TRBV5-1 and TRBJ2-5; D gene ambiguous. V was cut by 2 bases and J by 2 bases, with 7 bases left in between. Germline loops: CDR1 SGHRS, CDR2 YFSETQ. The CDR3 covers 13 residues. The CDR3 protein is CASSFRKQETQYF. DNA of the CDR3: TGCGCCAGCAGCTTCCGGAAACAAGAGACCCAGTACTTC.

The chain has TRBV4-1 and TRBJ2-7; TRBD1 matches 8 bases. The V and J ends lost 0 bases and 5 bases, in that order; junction bases with no gene match: 9. Germline V CDR1 and CDR2: MGHRA, YSYEKL. This CDR3 comprises 16 residues. This CDR3 reads CASSQELGQVQHEQYF. In DNA form, the CDR3 reads TGCGCCAGCAGCCAAGAGTTGGGACAGGTACAGCACGAGCAGTACTTC.

The J gene is TRBJ1-1, the V gene TRBV11-2; possible D gene TRBD1, 5 bases. Germline CDR1 reads SGHAT; CDR2 reads FQNNGV. The V end was cut by 6 bases, the J end by 1 base, with 15 bases between. This CDR3 region has 15 residues. CDR3 in amino acids: CASRPIPGKNTEAFF. CDR3 in DNA: TGTGCCAGCAGGCCTATTCCAGGGAAGAACACTGAAGCTTTCTTT.

The sample holds a few counts of this clone. V and J are TRBV21-1 and TRBJ1-5. TRBV21-1 is an annotated pseudogene. This CDR3 comprises 13 residues. CDR3 nucleotides: TGTGCCAGCAGCAAAGGTCCTAATCAGCCCCAGCATTTT. This sequence encodes CASSKGPNQPQHF.

The J gene is TRBJ1-2, the V gene TRBV5-1, with 7 nucleotides matching TRBD1. The CDR3 sequence is 15 residues long. Germline V lookup: CDR1 SGHRS, CDR2 YFSETQ. Losses at the gene ends were 1 base for V and 0 bases for J; bases not matched to a gene: 3. This chain's CDR3 is CASSLWTGPNYGYTF. DNA for the CDR3: TGCGCCAGCAGCTTGTGGACAGGTCCTAACTATGGCTACACCTTC.

The chain links TRBV11-2 to TRBJ1-2; TRBD1 might be the D (6 bases). In germline, CDR1 is SGHAT, CDR2 FQNNGV. The CDR3 has 13 amino acids. The V end was cut by 5 bases, the J end by 4 bases, with 11 bases between. DNA for the CDR3: TGTGCCAGCAGCCCCAGGGGTGGCTATGGCTACACCTTC. This encodes CASSPRGGYGYTF.

The count of this clone is one. The chain links TRBV7-2 to TRBJ1-2; no clear D gene. The CDR3 runs to 14 residues. Germline V gene data show CDR1 as SGHTA and CDR2 as FQGNSA. V lost 1 base, J lost 5 bases, and 11 bases lay in between. The CDR3 nucleotides read TGTGCCAGCAGCTTAGATTTGCTGGAGTATGGCTACACCTTC. It is translated as CASSLDLLEYGYTF.

This clone was recorded once. This chain connects TRBV6-5 to TRBJ1-5; D unclear. V was trimmed by 2 bases and J by 9 bases, leaving 5 bases between them. CDR1 MNHEY and CDR2 SVGAGI come from the germline V gene. The CDR3 loop spans 11 amino acids. This chain's CDR3 is CASSYKGPQHF. The CDR3 DNA reads TGTGCCAGCAGTTACAAAGGGCCCCAGCATTTT.

This chain's CDR3 is CASSPNPRPDRGPYEQYF. For the CDR3, the DNA is TGTGCCAGCAGCCCCAACCCCCGTCCGGACAGGGGCCCCTACGAGCAGTACTTC. The J gene is TRBJ2-7, the V gene TRBV9; 9 positions agree with TRBD1. The CDR3 is 18 residues long. The trim removed 4 bases at V and 2 bases at J, leaving 16 bases unmatched. CDR1 is SGDLS, CDR2 YYNGEE, per germline. The full variable domain, its missing parts supplied by reference TRBV9 and TRBJ2-7, is DSGVTQTPKHLITATGQRVTLRCSPRSGDLSVYWYQQSLDQGLQFLIQYYNGEERAKGNILERFSAQQFPDLHSELNLSSLELGDSALYFCASSPNPRPDRGPYEQYFGPGTRLTVT.

This clone was counted between two and nine times. This chain joins TRBV18 and TRBJ2-7; no definite D call. Germline V gene sequence: CDR1 KGHSH, CDR2 LQKENI. The V gene lost 3 bases and the J gene lost 4 bases, with 10 bases spanning the gap. The CDR3 runs to 13 residues. The CDR3 reads CASSPPQEYEQYF. DNA for the CDR3: TGTGCCAGCTCACCGCCGCAGGAGTACGAGCAGTACTTC.

The chain employs TRBV6-5 and TRBJ2-7, with D possibly being TRBD1 (6 bases). With 4 bases removed from V and 3 bases from J, the gap between germline ends came to 13 bases. The CDR3 has 14 residues. Germline V lookup: CDR1 MNHEY, CDR2 SVGAGI. CDR3 nucleotides: TGTGCCAGCAGTTTTGTCGACAGGCACTACGAGCAGTACTTC. The encoded protein is CASSFVDRHYEQYF.